A selection of T cell receptor beta chains follows, all from one sample in a study of cytomegalovirus exposure and HLA in healthy donors. Sequenced by immunoSEQ multiplex PCR; TCRdb stores in-frame clones only, minus some. The sample consists of 150,000 to 200,000 clones, roughly four fifths of them appearing once. The sequenced sample consisted of PBMCs. These TCRs come from a woman younger than 45 in good health and CMV-seronegative. CDR3s include the opening cysteine and the closing phenylalanine or tryptophan. Some rows mark clone size as missing; the rest say once, few, many or name a class of expanded clone.

>TRBJ1-1|TRBV10-2|NA
CASKEEGSIENTEAFF
>TRBJ2-7|TRBV2|NA
CASRTPGKYEQYF
>TRBJ2-2|TRBV4-1|NA
CASSQDRAGELFF
>TRBJ2-7|TRBV29-1|NA
CSVEDPGYEQYF
>TRBJ1-1|TRBV18|NA
CASSPQSRGTGGNTEAFF
>TRBJ2-7|TRBV15|NA
CATSRDSYEQYF
>TRBJ2-3|TRBV18|NA
CASSAGDPFTDTQYF
>TRBJ2-7|TRBV11-2|NA
CASSNTGGGNEQYF
>TRBJ1-3|TRBV4-3|NA
CASSQKILVNTIYF
>TRBJ1-5|TRBV6-6|NA
CASSQYEDSTQPQHF
>TRBJ1-2|TRBV2|NA
CASTVHSDYQSGYTF
>TRBJ2-6|TRBV4-3|NA
CASSQSGRLSGANGLTF
>TRBJ2-7|TRBV6-5|NA
CASSYEGRREQYF
>TRBJ1-1|TRBV19|NA
CASSIGVRTEAFF
>TRBJ2-2|TRBV5-4|few
CASTSRGSGELFF
>TRBJ1-6|TRBV5-1|NA
CASSRDRDNSPLHF
>TRBJ2-3|TRBV7-9|NA
CASPKSAASTDTQYF
>NA|TRBV5-1|NA
CASSLEGQGVDEQYF
>TRBJ2-7|TRBV19|NA
CASSIGGQSLYEQYF
>TRBJ2-5|TRBV5-1|NA
CASSPISGTQETQYF
>TRBJ2-1|TRBV28|NA
CASSSTSGSFNEQFF
>TRBJ1-2|TRBV9|NA
CASSVGQDYGYTF
>TRBJ1-1|TRBV5-6|NA
CASSLPNWNTEAFF
>TRBJ2-5|TRBV19|NA
CASAIEESAPYF
>TRBJ1-6|TRBV15|NA
CATSSLSGSSPLHF
>TRBJ1-2|TRBV27|NA
CASSLRRASYGYTF
>TRBJ2-5|TRBV10-3|NA
CAISVIAGGPETQYF